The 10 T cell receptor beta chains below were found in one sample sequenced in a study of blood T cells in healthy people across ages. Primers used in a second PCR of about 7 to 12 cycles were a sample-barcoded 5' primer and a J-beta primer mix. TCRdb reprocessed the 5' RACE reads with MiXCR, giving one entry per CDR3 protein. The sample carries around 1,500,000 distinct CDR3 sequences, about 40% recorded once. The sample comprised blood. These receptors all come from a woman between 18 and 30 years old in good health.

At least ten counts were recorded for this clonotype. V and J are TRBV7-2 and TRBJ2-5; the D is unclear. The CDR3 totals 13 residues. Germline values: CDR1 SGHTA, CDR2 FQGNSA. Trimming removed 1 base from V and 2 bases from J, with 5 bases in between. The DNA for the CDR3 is TGTGCCAGCAGCTTAGGGTGGCAAGAGACCCAGTACTTC. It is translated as CASSLGWQETQYF.

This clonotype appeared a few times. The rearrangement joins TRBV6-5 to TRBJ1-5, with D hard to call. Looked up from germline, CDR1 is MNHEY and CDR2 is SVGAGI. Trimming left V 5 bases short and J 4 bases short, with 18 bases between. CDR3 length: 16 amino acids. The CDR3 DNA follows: TGTGCCAGCAGTCCCGGAGTTGGAGGTGGAAATCAGCCCCAGCATTTT. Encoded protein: CASSPGVGGGNQPQHF.

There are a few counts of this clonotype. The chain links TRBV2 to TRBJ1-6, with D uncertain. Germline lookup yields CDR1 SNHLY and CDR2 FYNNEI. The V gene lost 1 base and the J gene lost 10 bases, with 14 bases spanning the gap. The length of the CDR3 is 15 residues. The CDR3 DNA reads TGTGCCAGCAGTGAAGTTGGAGGACCCGAATCACCCCTCCACTTT. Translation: CASSEVGGPESPLHF.

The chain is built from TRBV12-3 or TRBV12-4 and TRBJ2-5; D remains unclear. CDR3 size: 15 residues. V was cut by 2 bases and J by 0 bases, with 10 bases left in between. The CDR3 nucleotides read TGTGCCAGCAGTTTATTTATGAACAACCAAGAGACCCAGTACTTC. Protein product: CASSLFMNNQETQYF.

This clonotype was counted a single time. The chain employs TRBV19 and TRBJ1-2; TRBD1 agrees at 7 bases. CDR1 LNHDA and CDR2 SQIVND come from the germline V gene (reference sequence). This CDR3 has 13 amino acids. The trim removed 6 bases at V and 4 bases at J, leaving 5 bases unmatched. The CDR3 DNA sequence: TGTGCCAGTAGCGAGAACAGGGGCTATGGCTACACCTTC. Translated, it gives CASSENRGYGYTF.

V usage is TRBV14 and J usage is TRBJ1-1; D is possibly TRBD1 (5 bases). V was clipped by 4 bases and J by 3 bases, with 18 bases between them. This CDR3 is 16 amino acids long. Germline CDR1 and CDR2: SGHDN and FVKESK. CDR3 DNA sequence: TGTGCCAGCAGCCGTCCCAGGGAGGGCCGGGACACTGAAGCTTTCTTT. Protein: CASSRPREGRDTEAFF.

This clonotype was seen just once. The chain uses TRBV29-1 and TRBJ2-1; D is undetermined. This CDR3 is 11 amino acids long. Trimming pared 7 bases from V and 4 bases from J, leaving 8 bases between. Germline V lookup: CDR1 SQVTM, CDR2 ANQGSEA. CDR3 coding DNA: TGCAGCGCTTACAGTTACAATGAGCAGTTCTTC. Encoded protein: CSAYSYNEQFF.

The CDR3 region is CASSHRLAGAKYYEQYF. The CDR3 coding sequence is TGTGCCAGCAGCCACAGACTAGCGGGGGCCAAATACTACGAGCAGTACTTC. The chain carries TRBV6-2 or TRBV6-3 and TRBJ2-7; 12 nucleotides align to TRBD2. CDR3 size: 17 residues. V lost 6 bases to trimming and J lost 3 bases; unmatched junction nucleotides: 12. Germline V gene lookup returns CDR1 MNHEY and CDR2 SVGEGT.

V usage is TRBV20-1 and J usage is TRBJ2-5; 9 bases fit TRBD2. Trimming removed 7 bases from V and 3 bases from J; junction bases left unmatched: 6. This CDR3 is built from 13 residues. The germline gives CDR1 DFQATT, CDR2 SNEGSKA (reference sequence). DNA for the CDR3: TGCAGTGAACCAGCTAGCGGGGAAGAGACCCAGTACTTC. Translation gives CSEPASGEETQYF.

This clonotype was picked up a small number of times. The CDR3 coding sequence is TGTGCCAGCAGCTTAGATAGCGGAGAGACCCAGTACTTC. Its protein is CASSLDSGETQYF. The rearrangement joins TRBV7-2 to TRBJ2-5, with D possibly TRBD2 on 6 matching bases. This CDR3 comprises 13 residues. Trimming removed 1 base from V and 4 bases from J, with 7 bases in between. The germline gives CDR1 SGHTA, CDR2 FQGNSA.